The present T cell receptor beta chain was sequenced within a study of cytomegalovirus exposure and HLA in healthy donors. Produced via immunoSEQ multiplex PCR; TCRdb's table is partial and in-frame only. In the table there are over 70,000 clones, around 95% of which are singletons. This CDR3 region has 12 residues. Trimming shortened V by 5 bases and J by 9 bases, and 13 bases separated the two germline ends. In germline, CDR1 is PRHDT, CDR2 FYEKMQ (reference sequence). The specimen was PBMCs. The rearrangement uses TRBV13 and TRBJ1-1, with a possible D match to TRBD1 (5 bases). This TCR derives from a woman in her late teens or twenties in good health and CMV-seronegative. For the CDR3, the DNA is TGTGCCAGCAGCCCCAGGGAGGGAAAAGCTTTCTTT. Encoded protein: CASSPREGKAFF.